Listed below are T cell receptor beta chains from one sample, sequenced in a study of Ad26.COV2.S vaccination and SARS-CoV-2 variants. Here immunoSEQ multiplex PCR was the method, and the copy in TCRdb shows in-frame clones only, minus some. The table has roughly 380,000 clones, around 87% seen once. The sequencing used peripheral blood, collected in a trial of Ad26.COV2.S vaccine versus placebo. The receptor set was obtained from a person aged 18 to 65 who received the Ad26.COV2.S COVID-19 vaccine or a placebo. CDR3s include the opening cysteine and the closing phenylalanine or tryptophan. Fields, in order: J gene, V gene, CDR3 protein.

j_gene: TRBJ2-5
v_gene: TRBV5-4
CDR3aa: CASSSSIAGGETQYF

j_gene: TRBJ1-5
v_gene: TRBV12-3/TRBV12-4
CDR3aa: CASSLNGNQPQHF

j_gene: TRBJ1-1
v_gene: TRBV19
CDR3aa: CASSTIGGADTEAFF

j_gene: TRBJ2-7
v_gene: TRBV10-3
CDR3aa: CAISSRTGDYEQYF

j_gene: TRBJ1-1
v_gene: TRBV13
CDR3aa: CASSPRDRGPPEAFF

j_gene: TRBJ2-2
v_gene: TRBV30
CDR3aa: CAWGLGGAGELFF

j_gene: TRBJ2-2
v_gene: TRBV6-6
CDR3aa: CASSYSSVTGELFF

j_gene: TRBJ2-3
v_gene: TRBV5-1
CDR3aa: CASSLRTTTDTQYF

j_gene: TRBJ2-1
v_gene: TRBV19
CDR3aa: CASSTPTGGGVEQFF

j_gene: TRBJ1-6
v_gene: TRBV5-6
CDR3aa: CASSGRTGAHSPLHF

j_gene: TRBJ2-5
v_gene: TRBV6-1
CDR3aa: CASSEGLAGGPGETQYF

j_gene: TRBJ2-6
v_gene: TRBV7-2
CDR3aa: CASSLRGSGAGANVLTF

j_gene: TRBJ1-2
v_gene: TRBV30
CDR3aa: CAWSGGADGYTF

j_gene: TRBJ2-1
v_gene: TRBV11-2
CDR3aa: CASSFSPGYSSYNEQFF

j_gene: TRBJ1-2
v_gene: TRBV4-1
CDR3aa: CASSQVERPRGYTF

j_gene: TRBJ1-6
v_gene: TRBV15
CDR3aa: CATSRDRENSPLHF

j_gene: TRBJ2-1
v_gene: TRBV15
CDR3aa: CATSRGQGTGLYNEQFF

j_gene: TRBJ1-1
v_gene: TRBV2
CDR3aa: CASRDRESGTEAFF

j_gene: TRBJ2-7
v_gene: TRBV9
CDR3aa: CASNVDGRISYEQYF

j_gene: TRBJ2-1
v_gene: TRBV6-5
CDR3aa: CASSPASGGMHEQFF

j_gene: TRBJ2-2
v_gene: TRBV12-5
CDR3aa: CASGFFVRSSGGLDTGELFF

j_gene: TRBJ1-1
v_gene: TRBV3-1/TRBV3-2
CDR3aa: CASSHEMGQSLNTEAFF

j_gene: TRBJ1-5
v_gene: TRBV3-1/TRBV3-2
CDR3aa: CASSPTVHSNQPQHF

j_gene: TRBJ2-5
v_gene: TRBV28
CDR3aa: CASTQGTGGYETQYF

j_gene: TRBJ1-6
v_gene: TRBV27
CDR3aa: CASSLGGINSPLHF

j_gene: TRBJ2-1
v_gene: TRBV2
CDR3aa: CASSTDRGSYNEQFF

j_gene: TRBJ2-5
v_gene: TRBV9
CDR3aa: CASSPNPTSGQETQYF

j_gene: TRBJ2-6
v_gene: TRBV7-2
CDR3aa: CASTLSSGANVLTF

j_gene: TRBJ2-3
v_gene: TRBV4-1
CDR3aa: CASSQASPRLAVQYF

j_gene: TRBJ1-1
v_gene: TRBV19
CDR3aa: CASSIKGRTEAFF

j_gene: TRBJ1-4
v_gene: TRBV9
CDR3aa: CASSPAAPTGEKLFF

j_gene: TRBJ2-6
v_gene: TRBV5-6
CDR3aa: CASSFGDRVSSGANVLTF

j_gene: TRBJ2-7
v_gene: TRBV9
CDR3aa: CASSVGQGQAYEQYF

j_gene: TRBJ2-5
v_gene: TRBV7-2
CDR3aa: CASSQLPLPGTGDQTQYF

j_gene: TRBJ1-1
v_gene: TRBV19
CDR3aa: CASSIPGLDTEAFF

j_gene: TRBJ1-2
v_gene: TRBV19
CDR3aa: CASNKGTMYGYTF

j_gene: TRBJ2-7
v_gene: TRBV13
CDR3aa: CASSLTTEIYEQYF

j_gene: TRBJ2-2
v_gene: TRBV7-9
CDR3aa: CASSSPPRGLAVNTGELFF

j_gene: TRBJ1-3
v_gene: TRBV21-1
CDR3aa: CASSNFYRTTRSGNTIYF

j_gene: TRBJ1-3
v_gene: TRBV4-2
CDR3aa: CASSQPGGLSGNTIYF